Shown below are 3 T cell receptor beta chains from a single sample sequenced in a study of T cell changes during pregnancy in multiple sclerosis. The data were produced by immunoSEQ multiplex PCR, yet TCRdb's version contains in-frame clones alone and is incomplete. In the table there are approximately 130,000 clones, 96% of which are singletons. This specimen consisted of peripheral blood, obtained after pregnancy. All receptors come from a female donor with multiple sclerosis, enrolled in a pregnancy study.

The rearrangement links TRBV19 to TRBJ2-7, with 7 bases lining up with TRBD2. This CDR3 comprises 15 residues. V lost 5 bases to trimming and J lost 7 bases; unmatched junction nucleotides: 14. CDR1 LNHDA and CDR2 SQIVND come from the germline V gene (reference sequence). In DNA form, the CDR3 reads TGTGCCAGTAGTGGGAGGAGGACTAGGATCTATGAGCAGTACTTC. This encodes CASSGRRTRIYEQYF. Looking up the rest from reference TRBV19 and TRBJ2-7 gives the full variable domain: DGGITQSPKYLFRKEGQNVTLSCEQNLNHDAMYWYRQDPGQGLRLIYYSQIVNDFQKGDIAEGYSVSREKKESFPLTVTSAQKNPTAFYLCASSGRRTRIYEQYFGPGTRLTVT.

The genes are TRBV7-3 and TRBJ2-5; tentative D call: TRBD1 (5 bases). V lost 6 bases, J lost 5 bases, and 16 bases lay in between. The CDR3 runs to 14 residues. Germline CDR1 is SGHTA and CDR2 is FQGTGA. CDR3 sequence (DNA): TGTGCCAGCAGTTCTTTTGGGGCCCGGGAGACCCAGTACTTC. It specifies CASSSFGARETQYF.

This chain joins TRBV4-1 and TRBJ2-7; possibly TRBD1 for D (6 bases). V was clipped by 4 bases and J by 0 bases, with 13 bases between them. The CDR3 covers 15 residues. Germline V gene lookup returns CDR1 MGHRA and CDR2 YSYEKL. The CDR3 coding sequence is TGCGCCAGCAGCCCCCGAGGGGGAGACTCCTACGAGCAGTACTTC. As protein: CASSPRGGDSYEQYF.